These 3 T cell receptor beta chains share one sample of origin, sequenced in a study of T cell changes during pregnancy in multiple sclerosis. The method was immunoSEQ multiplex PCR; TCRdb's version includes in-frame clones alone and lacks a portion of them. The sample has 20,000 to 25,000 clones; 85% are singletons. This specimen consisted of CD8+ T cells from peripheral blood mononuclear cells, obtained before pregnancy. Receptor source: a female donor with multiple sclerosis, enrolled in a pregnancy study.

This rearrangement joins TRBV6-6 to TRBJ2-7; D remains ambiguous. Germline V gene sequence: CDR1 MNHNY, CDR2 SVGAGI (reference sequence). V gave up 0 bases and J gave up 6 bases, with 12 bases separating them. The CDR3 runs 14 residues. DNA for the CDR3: TGTGCCAGCAGTTACTCGAGTAATCCAGGCGAGCAGTACTTC. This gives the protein CASSYSSNPGEQYF.

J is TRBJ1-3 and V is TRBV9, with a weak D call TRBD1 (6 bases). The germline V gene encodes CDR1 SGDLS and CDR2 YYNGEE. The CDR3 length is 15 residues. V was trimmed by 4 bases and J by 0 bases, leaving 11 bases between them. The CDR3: CASSLTQGSGNTIYF. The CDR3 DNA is TGTGCCAGCAGCCTTACACAGGGCTCTGGAAACACCATATATTTT. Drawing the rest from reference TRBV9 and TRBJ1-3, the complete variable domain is DSGVTQTPKHLITATGQRVTLRCSPRSGDLSVYWYQQSLDQGLQFLIQYYNGEERAKGNILERFSAQQFPDLHSELNLSSLELGDSALYFCASSLTQGSGNTIYFGEGSWLTVV.

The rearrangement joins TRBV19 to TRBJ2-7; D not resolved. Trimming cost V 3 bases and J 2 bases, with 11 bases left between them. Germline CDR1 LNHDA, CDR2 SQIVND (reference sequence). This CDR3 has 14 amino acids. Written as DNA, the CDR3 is TGTGCCAGTAGTATCGGGTTCCCAACCTACGAGCAGTACTTC. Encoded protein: CASSIGFPTYEQYF.